This T cell receptor beta chain emerged from a study of OX40 agonist ivuxolimab in advanced cancers. At the level of the study: Partial responses were achieved by three patients, of whom one had hepatocellular carcinoma and two had cutaneous melanoma.

Germline V gives CDR1 LGHNA, CDR2 YSLEER. The CDR3 runs to 11 residues. Deletions cut 0 bases from V and 5 bases from J, with 2 bases between. The method was immunoSEQ multiplex PCR; TCRdb's version includes in-frame clones alone and lacks a portion of them. The table has some 49,000 clones, 85% seen once. This receptor was taken from an adult with an advanced solid tumor such as melanoma, head and neck, liver or kidney cancer. The chain is built from TRBV4-3 and TRBJ2-7; unclear D gene. The source was CD4+ or CD8+ T cells sorted from blood, collected in a trial of the OX40 agonist ivuxolimab. CDR3 sequence reads: CASSQDNEQYF. CDR3 sequence (DNA): TGCGCCAGCAGCCAAGATAACGAGCAGTACTTC.